The clone carrying this T cell receptor (beta chain) was counted only a few times. The antigen remains unidentified. V was trimmed by 3 bases and J by 3 bases, leaving 15 bases between them. This CDR3 has 14 amino acids. Germline-derived CDR1 and CDR2 are DFQATT and SNEGSKA (reference sequence). This record belongs to a study of regulatory T cells in long-lasting Graves disease. Overall study context: The term persistent Graves' disease signified upward of 5 years on antithyroid drugs with positive TSH receptor antibodies.

Construction of TCR beta libraries relied on iRepertoire HTBI primers and on Arm-PCR targeting CDR3 regions. TCRdb reanalysed the multiplex PCR reads using MiXCR and keeps one entry per CDR3 protein. The sample shows about 470,000 distinct CDR3 sequences, about 20% of them seen only once. Noted time point: persistent/refractory GD, antithyroid drugs over 5 years with positive TRAb. Following extraction of RNA from PBMCs, that RNA was used to make the TCR library. Points from the study as a whole: Researchers reported studying only peripheral blood, not thyroid tissue. Persistent Graves' patients had lower TCR diversity than newly diagnosed ones.

The chain combines TRBV20-1 with TRBJ2-7; TRBD2 might be the D (6 bases). Sequenced here: peripheral blood mononuclear cells (PBMCs), sampled when the disease was refractory, from a patient treated with antithyroid drugs. The source of this sequence is a female donor with Graves disease. CDR3 in amino acids: CSASSSSDLYEQYF. The CDR3 nucleotides read TGCAGTGCTAGCTCCTCTAGCGACCTCTACGAGCAGTACTTC.